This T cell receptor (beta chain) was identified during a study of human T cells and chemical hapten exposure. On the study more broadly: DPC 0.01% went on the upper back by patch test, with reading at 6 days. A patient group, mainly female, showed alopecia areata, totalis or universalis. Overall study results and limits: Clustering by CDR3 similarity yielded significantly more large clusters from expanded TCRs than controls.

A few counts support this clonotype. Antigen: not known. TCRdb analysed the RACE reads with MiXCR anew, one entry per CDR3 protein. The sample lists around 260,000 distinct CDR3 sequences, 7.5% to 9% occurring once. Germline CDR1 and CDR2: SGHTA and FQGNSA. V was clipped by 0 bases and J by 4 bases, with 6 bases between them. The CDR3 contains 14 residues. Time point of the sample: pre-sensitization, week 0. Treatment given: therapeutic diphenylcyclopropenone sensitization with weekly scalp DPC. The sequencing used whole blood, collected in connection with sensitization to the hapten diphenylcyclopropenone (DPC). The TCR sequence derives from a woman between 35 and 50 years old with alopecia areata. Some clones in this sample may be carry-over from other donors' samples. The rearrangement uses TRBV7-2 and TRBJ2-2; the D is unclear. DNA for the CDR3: TGTGCCAGCAGCTTAGCGACATCCACCGGGGAGCTGTTTTTT. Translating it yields CASSLATSTGELFF.